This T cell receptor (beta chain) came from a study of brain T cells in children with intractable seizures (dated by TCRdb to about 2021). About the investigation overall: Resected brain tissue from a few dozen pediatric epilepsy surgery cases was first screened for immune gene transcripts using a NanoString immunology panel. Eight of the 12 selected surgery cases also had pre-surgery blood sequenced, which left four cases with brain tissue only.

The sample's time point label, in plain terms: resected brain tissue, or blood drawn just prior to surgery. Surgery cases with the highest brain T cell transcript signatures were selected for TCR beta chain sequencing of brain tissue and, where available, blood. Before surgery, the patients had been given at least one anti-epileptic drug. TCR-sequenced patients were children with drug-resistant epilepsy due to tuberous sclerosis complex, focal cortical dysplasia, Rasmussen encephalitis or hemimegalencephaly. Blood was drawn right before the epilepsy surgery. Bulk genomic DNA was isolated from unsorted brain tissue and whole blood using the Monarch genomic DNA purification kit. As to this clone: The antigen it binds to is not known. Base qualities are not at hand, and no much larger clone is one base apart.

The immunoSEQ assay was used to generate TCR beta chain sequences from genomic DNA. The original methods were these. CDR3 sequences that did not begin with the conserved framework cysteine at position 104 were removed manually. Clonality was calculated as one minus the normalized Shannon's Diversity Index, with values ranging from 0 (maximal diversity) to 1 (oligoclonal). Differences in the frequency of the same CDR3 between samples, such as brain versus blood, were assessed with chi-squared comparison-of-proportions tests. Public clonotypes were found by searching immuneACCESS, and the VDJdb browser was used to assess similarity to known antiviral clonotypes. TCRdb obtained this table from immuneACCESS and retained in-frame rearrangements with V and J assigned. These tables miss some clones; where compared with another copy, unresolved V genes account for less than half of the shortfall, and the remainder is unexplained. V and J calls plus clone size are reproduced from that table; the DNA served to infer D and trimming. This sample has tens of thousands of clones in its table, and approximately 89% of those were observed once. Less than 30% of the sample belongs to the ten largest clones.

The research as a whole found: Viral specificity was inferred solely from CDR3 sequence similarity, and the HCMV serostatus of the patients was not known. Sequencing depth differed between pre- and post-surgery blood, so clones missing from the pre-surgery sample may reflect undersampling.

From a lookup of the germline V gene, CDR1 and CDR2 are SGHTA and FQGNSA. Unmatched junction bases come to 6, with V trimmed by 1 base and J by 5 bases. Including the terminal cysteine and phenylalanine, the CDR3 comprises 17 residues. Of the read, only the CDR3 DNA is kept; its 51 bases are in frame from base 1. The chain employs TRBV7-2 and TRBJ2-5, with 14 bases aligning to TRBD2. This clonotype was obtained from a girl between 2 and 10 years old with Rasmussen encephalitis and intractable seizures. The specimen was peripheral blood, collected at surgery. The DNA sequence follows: TGTGCCAGCAGCTTAGACGGGACTAGCGGGGGTTGGGAGACCCAGTACTTC. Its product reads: CASSLDGTSGGWETQYF. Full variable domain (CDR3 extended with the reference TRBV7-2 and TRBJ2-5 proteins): GAGVSQSPSNKVTEKGKDVELRCDPISGHTALYWYRQSLGQGLEFLIYFQGNSAPDKSGLPSDRFSAERTGGSVSTLTIQRTQQEDSAVYLCASSLDGTSGGWETQYFGPGTRLLVL.